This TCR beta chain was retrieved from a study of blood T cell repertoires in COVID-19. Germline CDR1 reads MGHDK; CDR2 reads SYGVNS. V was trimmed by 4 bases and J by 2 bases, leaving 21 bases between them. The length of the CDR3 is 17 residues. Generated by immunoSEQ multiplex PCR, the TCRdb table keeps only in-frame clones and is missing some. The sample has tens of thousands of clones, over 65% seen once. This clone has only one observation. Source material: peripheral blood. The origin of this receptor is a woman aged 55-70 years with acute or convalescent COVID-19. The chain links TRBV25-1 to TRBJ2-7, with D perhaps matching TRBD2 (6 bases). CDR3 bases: TGTGCCAGCAGTGCGCGAGGATTTGGGACTCGAACCTACGAGCAGTACTTC. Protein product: CASSARGFGTRTYEQYF.